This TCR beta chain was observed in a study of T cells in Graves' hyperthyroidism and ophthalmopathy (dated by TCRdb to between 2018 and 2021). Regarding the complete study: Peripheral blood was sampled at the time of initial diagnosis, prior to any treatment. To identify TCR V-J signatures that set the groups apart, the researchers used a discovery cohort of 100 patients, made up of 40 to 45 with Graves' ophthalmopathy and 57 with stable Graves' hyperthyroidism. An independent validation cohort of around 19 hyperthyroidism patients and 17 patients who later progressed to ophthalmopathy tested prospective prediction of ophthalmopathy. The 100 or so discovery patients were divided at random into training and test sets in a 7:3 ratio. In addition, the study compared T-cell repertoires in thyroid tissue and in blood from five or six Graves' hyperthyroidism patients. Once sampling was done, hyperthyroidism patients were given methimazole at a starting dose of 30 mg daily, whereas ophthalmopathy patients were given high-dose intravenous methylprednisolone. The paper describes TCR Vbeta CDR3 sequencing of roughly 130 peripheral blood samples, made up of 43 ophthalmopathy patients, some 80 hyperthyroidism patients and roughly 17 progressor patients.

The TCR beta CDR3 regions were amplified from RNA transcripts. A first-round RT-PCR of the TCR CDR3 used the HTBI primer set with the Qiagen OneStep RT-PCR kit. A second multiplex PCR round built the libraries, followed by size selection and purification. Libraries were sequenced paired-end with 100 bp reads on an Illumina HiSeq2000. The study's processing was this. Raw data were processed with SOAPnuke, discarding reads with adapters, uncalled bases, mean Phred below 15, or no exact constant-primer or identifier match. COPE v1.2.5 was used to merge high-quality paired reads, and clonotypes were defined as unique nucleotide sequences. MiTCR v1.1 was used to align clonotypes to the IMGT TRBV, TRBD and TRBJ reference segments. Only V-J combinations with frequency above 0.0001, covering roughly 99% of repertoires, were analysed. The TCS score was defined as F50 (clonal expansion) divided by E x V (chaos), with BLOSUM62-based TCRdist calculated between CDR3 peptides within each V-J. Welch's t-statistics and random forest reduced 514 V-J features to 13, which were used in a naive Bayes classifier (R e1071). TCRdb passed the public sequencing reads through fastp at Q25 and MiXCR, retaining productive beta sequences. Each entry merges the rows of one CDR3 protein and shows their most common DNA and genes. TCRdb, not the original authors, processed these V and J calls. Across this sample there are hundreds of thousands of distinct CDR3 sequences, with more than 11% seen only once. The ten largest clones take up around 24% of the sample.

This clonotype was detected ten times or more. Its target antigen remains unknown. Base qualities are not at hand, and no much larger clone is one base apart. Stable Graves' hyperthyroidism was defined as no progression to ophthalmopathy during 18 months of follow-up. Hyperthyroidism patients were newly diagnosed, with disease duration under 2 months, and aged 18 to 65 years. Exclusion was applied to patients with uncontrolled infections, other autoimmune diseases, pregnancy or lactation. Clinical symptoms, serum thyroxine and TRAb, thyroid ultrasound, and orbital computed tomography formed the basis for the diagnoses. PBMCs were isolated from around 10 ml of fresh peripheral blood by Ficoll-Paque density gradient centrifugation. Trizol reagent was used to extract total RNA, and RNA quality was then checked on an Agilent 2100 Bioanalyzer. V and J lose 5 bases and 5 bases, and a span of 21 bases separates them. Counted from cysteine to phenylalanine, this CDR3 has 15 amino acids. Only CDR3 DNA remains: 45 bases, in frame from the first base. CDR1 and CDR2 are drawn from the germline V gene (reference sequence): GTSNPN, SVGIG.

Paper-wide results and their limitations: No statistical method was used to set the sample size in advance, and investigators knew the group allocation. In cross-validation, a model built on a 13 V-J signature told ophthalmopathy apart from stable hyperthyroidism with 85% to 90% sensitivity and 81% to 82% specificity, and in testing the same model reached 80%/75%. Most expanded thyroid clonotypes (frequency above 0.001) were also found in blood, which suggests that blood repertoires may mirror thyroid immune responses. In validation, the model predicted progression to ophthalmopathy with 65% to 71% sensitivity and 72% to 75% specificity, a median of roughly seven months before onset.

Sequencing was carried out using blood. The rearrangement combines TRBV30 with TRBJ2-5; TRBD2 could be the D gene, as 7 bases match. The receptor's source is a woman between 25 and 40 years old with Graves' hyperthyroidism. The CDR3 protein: CAWGPGAGVVETQYF. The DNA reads TGTGCCTGGGGACCGGGGGCGGGAGTCGTGGAGACCCAGTACTTC.